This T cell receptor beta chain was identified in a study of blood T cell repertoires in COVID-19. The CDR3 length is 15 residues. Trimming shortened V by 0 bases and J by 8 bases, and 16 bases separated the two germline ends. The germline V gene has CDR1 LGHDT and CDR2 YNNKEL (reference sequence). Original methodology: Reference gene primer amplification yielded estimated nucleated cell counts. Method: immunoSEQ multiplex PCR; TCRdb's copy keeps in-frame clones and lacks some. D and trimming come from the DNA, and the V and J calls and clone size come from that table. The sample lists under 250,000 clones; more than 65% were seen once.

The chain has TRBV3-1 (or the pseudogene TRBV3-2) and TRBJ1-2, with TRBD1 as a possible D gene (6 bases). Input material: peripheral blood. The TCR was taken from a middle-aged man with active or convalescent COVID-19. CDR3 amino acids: CASSQDGERGRGYTF. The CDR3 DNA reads TGTGCCAGCAGCCAAGACGGTGAGAGGGGGAGAGGCTACACCTTC.